The clone carrying this TCR beta chain was recorded many times. Its antigen is not known. The sample comes from a study of identical twins. The study, taken as a whole, reports: Twins shared beta out-of-frame sequences in excess, but this excess was weaker.

Trimming stripped 8 bases from V and 3 bases from J, with 23 bases between. Germline V lookup: CDR1 MDHEN, CDR2 SYDVKM. The CDR3 has 16 amino acids. A template switching step contributed a universal primer site, while unique molecular identifiers were present in the cDNA. TCRdb re-derived calls from the 5' RACE reads in MiXCR, one entry per CDR3 protein. The sample has around 470,000 distinct CDR3 sequences, 13% to 15% seen once; the top ten hold 0.52%. The same sample was also studied in work on yellow fever vaccine responses in identical twins.

The sequenced material came from CD4+ T cells sorted from blood. The chain employs TRBV28 and TRBJ2-7; D is possibly TRBD1 (6 bases). The TCR comes from a young woman in good health. The CDR3 DNA reads TGTGCCAGCTCCGCTCTCCCCTGGACAGCCAACTACGAGCAGTACTTC. This encodes CASSALPWTANYEQYF. Variable domain in full (rest from reference TRBV28 and TRBJ2-7): DVKVTQSSRYLVKRTGEKVFLECVQDMDHENMFWYRQDPGLGLRLIYFSYDVKMKEKGDIPEGYSVSREKKERFSLILESASTNQTSMYLCASSALPWTANYEQYFGPGTRLTVT.